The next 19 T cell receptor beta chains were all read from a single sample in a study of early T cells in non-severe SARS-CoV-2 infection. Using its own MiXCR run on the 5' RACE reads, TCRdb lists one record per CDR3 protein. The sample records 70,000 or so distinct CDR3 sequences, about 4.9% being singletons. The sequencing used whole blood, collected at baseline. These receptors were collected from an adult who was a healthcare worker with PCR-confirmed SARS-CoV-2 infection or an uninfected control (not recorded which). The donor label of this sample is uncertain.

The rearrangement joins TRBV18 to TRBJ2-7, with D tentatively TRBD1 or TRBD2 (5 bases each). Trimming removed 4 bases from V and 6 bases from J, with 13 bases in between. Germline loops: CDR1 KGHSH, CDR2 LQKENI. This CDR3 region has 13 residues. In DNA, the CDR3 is TGTGCCAGCTCACGGGACCGAGGGTCCGAGCAGTACTTC. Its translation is CASSRDRGSEQYF. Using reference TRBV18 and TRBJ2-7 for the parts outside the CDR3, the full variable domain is NAGVMQNPRHLVRRRGQEARLRCSPMKGHSHVYWYRQLPEEGLKFMVYLQKENIIDESGMPKERFSAEFPKEGPSILRIQQVVRGDSAAYFCASSRDRGSEQYFGPGTRLTVT.

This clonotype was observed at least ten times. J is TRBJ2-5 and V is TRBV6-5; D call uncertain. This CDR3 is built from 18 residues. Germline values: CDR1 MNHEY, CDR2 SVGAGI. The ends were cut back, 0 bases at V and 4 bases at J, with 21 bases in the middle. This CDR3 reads CASSYSTPQDTVGETQYF. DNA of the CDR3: TGTGCCAGCAGTTACTCGACCCCCCAAGACACTGTAGGAGAGACCCAGTACTTC.

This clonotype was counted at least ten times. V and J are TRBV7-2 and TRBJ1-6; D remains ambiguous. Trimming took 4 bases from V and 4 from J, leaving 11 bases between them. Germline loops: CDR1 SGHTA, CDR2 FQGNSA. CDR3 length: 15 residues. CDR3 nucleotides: TGTGCCAGCAGCTCCGGACGGGTTTATAATTCACCCCTCCACTTT. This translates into CASSSGRVYNSPLHF.

The chain's CDR3 is CASSIRGTGETQYF. The CDR3 bases are TGTGCCAGTAGTATTCGGGGGACCGGAGAGACCCAGTACTTC. V gene TRBV19 combines with J gene TRBJ2-5; the D gene is possibly TRBD2 (6 bases). CDR3 length equals 14 residues. Per germline, CDR1 LNHDA and CDR2 SQIVND (reference sequence). V was trimmed by 3 bases and J by 4 bases, leaving 12 bases between them.

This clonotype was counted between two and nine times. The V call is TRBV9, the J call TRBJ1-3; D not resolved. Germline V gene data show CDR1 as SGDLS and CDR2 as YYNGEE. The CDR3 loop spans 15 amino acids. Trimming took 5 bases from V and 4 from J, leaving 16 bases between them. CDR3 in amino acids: CASSDGPVKGNTIYF. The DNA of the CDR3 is TGTGCCAGCAGTGACGGGCCAGTTAAGGGAAACACCATATATTTT.

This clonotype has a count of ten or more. CDR3 residues: CASSYGGYDRWGTEAFF. The CDR3 DNA reads TGTGCCAGCAGTTACGGTGGTTATGACAGGTGGGGAACTGAAGCTTTCTTT. The chain carries TRBV6-2 or TRBV6-3 and TRBJ1-1; possibly TRBD1 for D (6 bases). The CDR3 is made up of 17 amino acids. The V end lost 2 bases, the J end lost 5 bases, and 21 bases lay between the germline ends. The germline CDR1 and CDR2 sequences are MNHEY and SVGEGT.

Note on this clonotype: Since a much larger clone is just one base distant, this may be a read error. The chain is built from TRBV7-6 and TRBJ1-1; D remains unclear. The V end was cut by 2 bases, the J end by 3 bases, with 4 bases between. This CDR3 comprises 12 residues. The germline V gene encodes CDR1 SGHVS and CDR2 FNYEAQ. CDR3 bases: TGTGCCAGCAGCTTACTCGACACTGAAGCTTTCTTT. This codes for CASSLLDTEAFF.

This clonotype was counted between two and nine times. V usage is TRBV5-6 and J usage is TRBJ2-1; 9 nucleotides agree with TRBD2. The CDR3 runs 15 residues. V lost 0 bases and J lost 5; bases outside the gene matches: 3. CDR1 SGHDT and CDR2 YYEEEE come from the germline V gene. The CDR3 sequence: CASSLVVAGDNEQFF. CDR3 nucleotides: TGTGCCAGCAGCTTGGTTGTAGCGGGAGACAATGAGCAGTTCTTC.

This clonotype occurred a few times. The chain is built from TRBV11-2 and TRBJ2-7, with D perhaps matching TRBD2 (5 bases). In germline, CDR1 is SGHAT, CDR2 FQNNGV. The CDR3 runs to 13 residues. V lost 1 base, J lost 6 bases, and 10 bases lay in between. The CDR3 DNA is TGTGCCAGCAGCTTAGGCGAGGAGGCCGAGCAGTACTTC. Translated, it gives CASSLGEEAEQYF.

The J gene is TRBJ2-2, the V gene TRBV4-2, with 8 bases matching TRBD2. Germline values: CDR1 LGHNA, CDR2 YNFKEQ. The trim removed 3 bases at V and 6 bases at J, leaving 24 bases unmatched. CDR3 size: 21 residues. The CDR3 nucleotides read TGTGCCAGCAGCCAGAGACCGGGACTAGAGGATCCCACCCGGGGGGCCGGGGAGCTGTTTTTT. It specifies CASSQRPGLEDPTRGAGELFF.

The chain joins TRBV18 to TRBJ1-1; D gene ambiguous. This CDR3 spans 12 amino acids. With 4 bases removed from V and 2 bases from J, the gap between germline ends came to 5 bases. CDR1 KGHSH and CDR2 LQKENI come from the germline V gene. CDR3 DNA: TGTGCCAGCTCACACTCAAACACTGAAGCTTTCTTT. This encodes CASSHSNTEAFF.

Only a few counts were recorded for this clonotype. CDR3 protein: CASSLRLGSASQETQYF. For the CDR3, the DNA is TGTGCCAGCAGCTTGAGGTTAGGATCCGCCTCCCAAGAGACCCAGTACTTC. This chain uses TRBV5-4 with TRBJ2-5, with no clear D. V shed 1 base and J shed 1 base, with 17 bases lying between them. The CDR3 consists of 17 residues. CDR1 is SGHNT, CDR2 YYREEE, per germline (reference sequence).

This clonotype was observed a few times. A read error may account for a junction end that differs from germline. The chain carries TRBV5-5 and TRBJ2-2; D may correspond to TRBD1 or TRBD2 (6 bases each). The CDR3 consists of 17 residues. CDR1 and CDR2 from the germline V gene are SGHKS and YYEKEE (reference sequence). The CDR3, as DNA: TGTGCCAGCAGCTTGGGACCTTGGGGGGCCAACCGCGGGGAGCTTTTTTTT. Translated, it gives CASSLGPWGANRGELFF.

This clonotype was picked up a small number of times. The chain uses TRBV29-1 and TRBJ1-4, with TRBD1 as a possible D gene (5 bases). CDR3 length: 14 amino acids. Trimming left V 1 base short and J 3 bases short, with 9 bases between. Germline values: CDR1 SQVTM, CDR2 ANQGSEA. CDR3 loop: CSVEVGASNEKLFF. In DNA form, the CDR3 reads TGCAGCGTTGAAGTAGGGGCGTCTAATGAAAAACTGTTTTTT.

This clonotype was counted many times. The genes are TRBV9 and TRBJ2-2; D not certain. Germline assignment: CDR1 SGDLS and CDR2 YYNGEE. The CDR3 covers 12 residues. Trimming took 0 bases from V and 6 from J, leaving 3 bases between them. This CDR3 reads CASSVASGELFF. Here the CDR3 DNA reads TGTGCCAGCAGCGTAGCGTCCGGGGAGCTGTTTTTT.

The CDR3 bases are TGTGCCAGCAGCTTAGGTTTCTTAGCGGGGACTGAAGCTTTCTTT. Its translation: CASSLGFLAGTEAFF. This sequence joins TRBV5-6 and TRBJ1-1, with D uncertain. Germline V CDR1 and CDR2: SGHDT, YYEEEE. Between the trimmed V and J ends, which lost 2 bases and 5 bases, there was a span of 16 bases. The length of the CDR3 is 15 residues.

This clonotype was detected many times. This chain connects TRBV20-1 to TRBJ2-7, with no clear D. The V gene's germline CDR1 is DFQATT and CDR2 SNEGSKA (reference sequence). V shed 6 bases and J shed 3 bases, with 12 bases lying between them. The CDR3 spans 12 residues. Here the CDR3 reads CSATGSYYEQYF. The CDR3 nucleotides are TGCAGTGCGACTGGGTCTTACTACGAGCAGTACTTC.

The CDR3 sequence: CASSWLGASSGNTIYF. The CDR3, as DNA: TGTGCCAGCAGTTGGTTAGGGGCCAGCTCTGGAAACACCATATATTTT. The J gene is TRBJ1-3, the V gene TRBV12-3 or TRBV12-4; D possibly corresponds to TRBD1 (5 bases). Trimming cost V 4 bases and J 0 bases, with 13 bases left between them. The CDR3 has 16 amino acids.

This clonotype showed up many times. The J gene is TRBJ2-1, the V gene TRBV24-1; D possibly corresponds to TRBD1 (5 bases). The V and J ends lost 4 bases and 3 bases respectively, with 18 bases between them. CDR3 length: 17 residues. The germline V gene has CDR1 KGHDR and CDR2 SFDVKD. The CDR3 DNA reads TGTGCCACCAGTGACGGATCAGGGCTGGTGGGCTACAATGAGCAGTTCTTC. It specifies CATSDGSGLVGYNEQFF.